The source of this TCR beta chain is a study of T cell responses to AZD1222 COVID-19 vaccine. Study outcomes and limitations: Repertoire collection took place solely once the T cell response had peaked.

Comments on this clone: Its antigen is not identified.

CDR3 length: 14 residues. CDR1 is LGHNT, CDR2 FRNRAP, per germline. The V end lost 6 bases, the J end lost 3 bases, and 12 bases lay between the germline ends. TCRdb keeps only in-frame clones here, not all; method: immunoSEQ multiplex PCR. The repertoire has around 150,000 clones, 70% to 90% of them found once; the top ten carry 7.9%. V and J are TRBV12-5 and TRBJ2-1, with D possibly called TRBD1 or TRBD2 (7 bases each). This TCR was recovered from an adult who received the MenACWY meningococcal vaccine as a control. This material consisted of peripheral blood, taken 28 days after the second dose of the MenACWY control vaccine. The CDR3 sequence is CASGPRGGYNEQFF. CDR3 nucleotides: TGTGCTAGTGGGCCCAGGGGGGGCTACAATGAGCAGTTCTTC. The full variable domain, completed using reference TRBV12-5 and TRBJ2-1, is DARVTQTPRHKVTEMGQEVTMRCQPILGHNTVFWYRQTMMQGLELLAYFRNRAPLDDSGMPKDRFSAEMPDATLATLKIQPSEPRDSAVYFCASGPRGGYNEQFFGPGTRLTVL.